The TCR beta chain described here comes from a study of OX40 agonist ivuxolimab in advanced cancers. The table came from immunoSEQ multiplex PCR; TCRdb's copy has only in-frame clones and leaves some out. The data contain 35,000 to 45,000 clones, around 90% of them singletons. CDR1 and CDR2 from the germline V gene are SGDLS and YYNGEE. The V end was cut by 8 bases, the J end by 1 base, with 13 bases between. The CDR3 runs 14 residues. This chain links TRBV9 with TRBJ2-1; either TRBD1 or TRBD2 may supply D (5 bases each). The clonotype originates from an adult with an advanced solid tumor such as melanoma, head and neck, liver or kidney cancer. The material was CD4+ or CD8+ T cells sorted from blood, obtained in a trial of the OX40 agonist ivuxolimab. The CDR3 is CASKRGDSYNEQFF. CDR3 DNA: TGTGCCAGTAAACGGGGCGATTCCTACAATGAGCAGTTCTTC.